These 8 T cell receptor beta chains were sequenced from one sample in a study of T cell changes during pregnancy in multiple sclerosis (dated by TCRdb to between 2017 and 2020). Library creation used the immunoSEQ multiplex PCR assay. TCRdb obtained this table from immuneACCESS and retained in-frame rearrangements with V and J assigned. These tables miss some clones; where compared with another copy, unresolved V genes account for less than half of the shortfall, and the remainder is unexplained. The sample data list approximately 60,000 clones, and under 95% of these were observed just once. The ten most abundant clones make up approximately 1.3% of the sample. Material: peripheral blood, obtained in the second trimester of pregnancy. The receptors stem from a female donor with multiple sclerosis, enrolled in a pregnancy study.

The V call is TRBV20-1, the J call TRBJ2-7; D possibly corresponds to TRBD1 (5 bases). V was cut by 5 bases and J by 4 bases, with 9 bases left in between. The CDR3 runs to 11 residues. Germline assignment: CDR1 DFQATT and CDR2 SNEGSKA (reference sequence). The CDR3 protein is CSAHNRYEQYF. DNA of the CDR3: TGCAGTGCTCACAACAGGTACGAGCAGTACTTC.

The chain joins TRBV6-4 to TRBJ2-3; a weak D match, TRBD2 (6 bases). This CDR3 is 14 amino acids long. V dropped 4 bases and J dropped 0 bases, with 8 bases sitting between them. Germline V CDR1 and CDR2: MRHNA, SNTAGT. The CDR3 DNA is TGTGCCAGCAGTGTCGGGGGAAGCACAGATACGCAGTATTTT. This translates into CASSVGGSTDTQYF.

V is TRBV9 and J is TRBJ2-5; 10 bases are a match to TRBD2. The CDR3 has 15 amino acids. CDR1 and CDR2 from the germline V gene are SGDLS and YYNGEE. V was clipped by 0 bases and J by 2 bases; unmatched bases: 1. CDR3 sequence reads: CASSVGSGGQETQYF. The CDR3 region has the DNA TGTGCCAGCAGCGTAGGTAGCGGGGGGCAAGAGACCCAGTACTTC. The whole variable domain, remainder taken from reference TRBV9 and TRBJ2-5, is DSGVTQTPKHLITATGQRVTLRCSPRSGDLSVYWYQQSLDQGLQFLIQYYNGEERAKGNILERFSAQQFPDLHSELNLSSLELGDSALYFCASSVGSGGQETQYFGPGTRLLVL.

V gene TRBV30 combines with J gene TRBJ2-3, with 8 bases matching TRBD2. The CDR3 has 16 residues. Trimming removed 0 bases from V and 0 bases from J; junction bases left unmatched: 5. Germline V gene lookup returns CDR1 GTSNPN and CDR2 SVGIG (reference sequence). The CDR3 spells CAWSVLGGASTDTQYF. The CDR3 nucleotides are TGTGCCTGGAGTGTACTCGGGGGGGCTAGCACAGATACGCAGTATTTT.

The V and J genes are TRBV27 and TRBJ1-2, with 7 bases that match TRBD1. V lost 5 bases and J lost 8; bases outside the gene matches: 8. The CDR3 extends over 13 amino acids. CDR1 MNHEY and CDR2 SMNVEV come from the germline V gene (reference sequence). This CDR3 reads CASSPQGDLGYTF. CDR3 nucleotides: TGTGCCAGCAGTCCCCAGGGGGACCTCGGCTACACCTTC.

V gene TRBV5-1 combines with J gene TRBJ2-3, with D possibly being TRBD1 (6 bases). This CDR3 is 14 amino acids long. Germline V CDR1 and CDR2: SGHRS, YFSETQ. Trimming left V 6 bases short and J 3 bases short, with 14 bases between. The CDR3 DNA reads TGCGCCAGCACTTCAGGGGAGTCAACAGATACGCAGTATTTT. It yields the protein CASTSGESTDTQYF.

DNA of the CDR3: TGTGCCAGCCGCGGTTCTTCACAGGGGGGAGAGACCCAGTACTTC. Protein: CASRGSSQGGETQYF. This chain joins TRBV2 and TRBJ2-5, with TRBD1 matching over 8 bases. V lost 8 bases to trimming and J lost 4 bases; unmatched junction nucleotides: 12. The CDR3 is made up of 15 amino acids. CDR1 SNHLY and CDR2 FYNNEI come from the germline V gene.

The chain uses TRBV11-1 and TRBJ2-2; 7 nucleotides match TRBD1. This CDR3 spans 16 amino acids. Germline assignment: CDR1 SGHAT and CDR2 FQDESV (reference sequence). The trim removed 2 bases at V and 6 bases at J, leaving 9 bases unmatched. The CDR3 region is CASSLMDRSLAGELFF. Here the CDR3 DNA reads TGTGCCAGCAGCTTAATGGACAGGAGTTTGGCCGGGGAGCTGTTTTTT.